These T cell receptor beta chains were read from a single sample in a study of T cell repertoires in cytomegalovirus infection. These receptors' targets are unknown. MiXCR, applied by TCRdb to the reads, yields one record per CDR3 protein. Here the sample spans approximately 910,000 distinct CDR3 sequences, approximately 32% being singletons. The specimen was cultured CD8+ T cells from PBMCs, collected from culture after CMV antigen stimulation. The receptors stem from a human donor in good health (CMV status not recorded). Some clones in this sample may be carry-over from other donors' samples. Both conserved end residues are part of each CDR3. D genes are given only for firm matches. Clone size, where shown, is once, few, many, or a class for clones that have expanded.

size: many
V: TRBV19
J: TRBJ2-2
D: NA
DNA: TGTGCCAGTAGTATTGGGTCGGGGGAGCTGTTTTTT
CDR3: CASSIGSGELFF

size: NA
V: TRBV7-9
J: TRBJ2-1
D: NA
DNA: TGTGCCAGCAGCTCTAGGGAGAGGTCCTACAATGAGCAGTTCTTC
CDR3: CASSSRERSYNEQFF

size: few
V: TRBV4-1
J: TRBJ2-4
D: TRBD1
DNA: TGCGCCAGCAGCCAAGACGGTACAGGGGGCCTCAAAAACATTCAGTACTTC
CDR3: CASSQDGTGGLKNIQYF

size: NA
V: TRBV7-9
J: TRBJ1-4
D: NA
DNA: TGTGCCAGCAGGCCGCTGGGGCCGGGAAATGAAAAACTGTTTTTT
CDR3: CASRPLGPGNEKLFF

size: few
V: TRBV2
J: TRBJ2-7
D: NA
DNA: TGTGCCAGCAGTGAGATGCGAGGGGTAAACTACGAGCAGTACTTC
CDR3: CASSEMRGVNYEQYF

size: many
V: TRBV20-1
J: TRBJ1-2
D: NA
DNA: TGCAGTGCTAGAGGGCAGGGGCCTAACTATGGCTACACCTTC
CDR3: CSARGQGPNYGYTF

size: many
V: TRBV7-6
J: TRBJ2-7
D: NA
DNA: TGTGCCAGCAGTGGGACACCGGGTAGCGAGCAGTACTTC
CDR3: CASSGTPGSEQYF

size: few
V: TRBV6-6
J: TRBJ2-7
D: NA
DNA: TGTGCCAGCACCCCAAACGGAGACGGAAACTACGAGCAGTACTTC
CDR3: CASTPNGDGNYEQYF

size: NA
V: TRBV5-1
J: TRBJ2-5
D: TRBD2
DNA: TGCGCCAGCAGCTTGGTGATAGCGGGGGCCCAAGAGACCCAGTACTTC
CDR3: CASSLVIAGAQETQYF

size: NA
V: TRBV12-3/TRBV12-4
J: TRBJ2-2
D: NA
DNA: TGTGCCAGCAGTTTTCTCCCAGGGTGGGACACCGGGGAGCTGTTTTTT
CDR3: CASSFLPGWDTGELFF

size: NA
V: TRBV7-9
J: TRBJ2-3
D: NA
DNA: TGTGCCAGCATCTCGAGGACTAGCACAGATACGCAGTATTTT
CDR3: CASISRTSTDTQYF

size: NA
V: TRBV25-1
J: TRBJ1-1
D: NA
DNA: TGTGCCAGCAGTGACGGGGGGGGGCTTACTGAAGCTTTCTTT
CDR3: CASSDGGGLTEAFF

size: few
V: TRBV27
J: TRBJ2-2
D: NA
DNA: TGTGCCAGCAGTCCACGTAGTGGGGTACCGCCCAACACCGGGGAGCTGTTTTTT
CDR3: CASSPRSGVPPNTGELFF

size: few
V: TRBV12-3/TRBV12-4
J: TRBJ1-2
D: NA
DNA: TGTGCCAGCACTCTAAATCGGTTCTCCTATGGCTACACCTTC
CDR3: CASTLNRFSYGYTF

size: NA
V: TRBV6-2/TRBV6-3
J: TRBJ2-7
D: NA
DNA: TGTGCCAGCAGTAGCGAGCCAGGGATCTACGAGCAGTACTTC
CDR3: CASSSEPGIYEQYF

size: few
V: TRBV5-1
J: TRBJ1-1
D: NA
DNA: TGCGCCAGCAGCCCAGGGACTACCTTCACTGAAGCTTTCTTT
CDR3: CASSPGTTFTEAFF

size: few
V: TRBV12-3/TRBV12-4
J: TRBJ2-2
D: TRBD2
DNA: TGTGCCAGCAGTCCCGGGACTAGCGGGGTAGCTCCAGCACCCGGGGAGCTGTTTTTT
CDR3: CASSPGTSGVAPAPGELFF

size: few
V: TRBV7-9
J: TRBJ1-3
D: NA
DNA: TGTGCCAGCAGCTTAGCCTGGGCTAGCTCTGGAAACACCATATATTTT
CDR3: CASSLAWASSGNTIYF

size: NA
V: TRBV20-1
J: TRBJ2-2
D: TRBD2
DNA: TGCAGTGCTAGAGGGCGGGGGGCTGGTGACCCGAACACCGGGGAGCTGTTTTTT
CDR3: CSARGRGAGDPNTGELFF

size: few
V: TRBV7-9
J: TRBJ1-2
D: NA
DNA: TGTGCCAGCACCCCAGTGACGGGGGATGGCTACACCTTC
CDR3: CASTPVTGDGYTF

size: few
V: TRBV6-6
J: TRBJ2-1
D: TRBD1
DNA: TGTGCCAGCAGCTACAGGGGCGCCGAGATAGCCCCCTACAATGAGCAGTTCTTC
CDR3: CASSYRGAEIAPYNEQFF

size: few
V: TRBV10-3
J: TRBJ1-1
D: NA
DNA: TGTGCCATCAGGGGGGAGGTTCGGGACATGAACACTGAAGCTTTCTTT
CDR3: CAIRGEVRDMNTEAFF

size: few
V: TRBV28
J: TRBJ2-1
D: NA
DNA: TGTGCCAGCAGTTCCCCTGCGCTACTCTCGGTTGATGAGCAGTTCTTC
CDR3: CASSSPALLSVDEQFF

size: NA
V: TRBV6-1
J: TRBJ2-5
D: TRBD1
DNA: TGTGCCAGCAGTGAAGCGTGGACAGGAGAATTCCAAGAGACCCAGTACTTC
CDR3: CASSEAWTGEFQETQYF

size: NA
V: TRBV5-1
J: TRBJ2-1
D: NA
DNA: TGCGCCAGCAGTCCCGCGGCAGGGCCCGCCATTGGTGAGCAGTTCTTC
CDR3: CASSPAAGPAIGEQFF

size: few
V: TRBV11-1
J: TRBJ1-2
D: NA
DNA: TGTGCCAGCAGCTTATCAGCAGGGAGGAATGGCTACACCTTC
CDR3: CASSLSAGRNGYTF

size: NA
V: TRBV4-3
J: TRBJ2-2
D: NA
DNA: TGCGCCAGCAGCCAAGATAGCTTCCCAGCGGCCGGGGAGCTGTTTTTT
CDR3: CASSQDSFPAAGELFF

size: NA
V: TRBV7-9
J: TRBJ1-6
D: TRBD1
DNA: TGTGCCAGCAGCGCAAGGCAGACAGGGGTGGGAAATTCACCCCTCCACTTT
CDR3: CASSARQTGVGNSPLHF

size: NA
V: TRBV7-3
J: TRBJ2-2
D: NA
DNA: TGTGCCAGCAGCTGGAAGGGCGGGGAGCTGTTTTTT
CDR3: CASSWKGGELFF

size: NA
V: TRBV5-1
J: TRBJ1-6
D: NA
DNA: TGCGCCAGCAGCTCTGAAATCTCCTATAATTCACCCCTCCACTTT
CDR3: CASSSEISYNSPLHF

size: NA
V: TRBV7-2
J: TRBJ1-4
D: TRBD1
DNA: TGTGCCAGCAGTCCGGACAGGGGAAAAGAAAAACTGTTTTTT
CDR3: CASSPDRGKEKLFF

size: few
V: TRBV7-6
J: TRBJ2-1
D: NA
DNA: TGTGCCAGCAACCTTGTAGCGGACTCCTACAATGAGCAGTTCTTC
CDR3: CASNLVADSYNEQFF

size: few
V: TRBV28
J: TRBJ1-4
D: TRBD1
DNA: TGTGCCAGCAGTTCCCCCGGGACAGGGGGTTTTTTT
CDR3: CASSSPGTGGFF

size: NA
V: TRBV15
J: TRBJ2-5
D: NA
DNA: TGTGCCACCAGCAGAGAGGACGACCTGGGCGGTGGGGAGACCCAGTACTTC
CDR3: CATSREDDLGGGETQYF

size: NA
V: TRBV12-5
J: TRBJ2-7
D: NA
DNA: TGTGCTAGTGGTTGGGACGTAAGCTCCTACGAGCAGTACTTC
CDR3: CASGWDVSSYEQYF

size: many
V: TRBV4-3
J: TRBJ2-1
D: NA
DNA: TGCGCCAGCAGCCAAGATCTGGGGACTCGGGACAATGAGCAGTTCTTC
CDR3: CASSQDLGTRDNEQFF

size: few
V: TRBV27
J: TRBJ2-1
D: NA
DNA: TGTGCCAGCAGTCCCTCCTTCGGGGAGCTTAAGGACAATGAGCAGTTCTTC
CDR3: CASSPSFGELKDNEQFF

size: few
V: TRBV5-5
J: TRBJ2-4
D: NA
DNA: TGTGCCAGCAGTGACCTAGGGGCCAAAAACATTCAGTACTTC
CDR3: CASSDLGAKNIQYF

size: NA
V: TRBV7-8
J: TRBJ2-7
D: NA
DNA: TGTGCCAGCAGCCCCTTCCCAGGGGTAGACGAGCAGTACTTC
CDR3: CASSPFPGVDEQYF

size: NA
V: TRBV5-4
J: TRBJ2-2
D: TRBD2
DNA: TGTGCCATCCCGACTAGCGGGGGTTTCGGGGAGCTGTTTTTT
CDR3: CAIPTSGGFGELFF

size: few
V: TRBV7-9
J: TRBJ2-3
D: TRBD1
DNA: TGTGCCAGCAGCCTGGGGACAGGGGAAAGCACAGATACGCAGTATTTT
CDR3: CASSLGTGESTDTQYF

size: many
V: TRBV7-2
J: TRBJ2-1
D: TRBD2
DNA: TGTGCCAGCAGCTTAGTCGCGGCTAGCGGGGTGAATGAGCAGTTCTTC
CDR3: CASSLVAASGVNEQFF

size: many
V: TRBV7-9
J: TRBJ2-2
D: NA
DNA: TGTGCCAGCAGCTTACCAAAAAACACCGGGGAGCTGTTTTTT
CDR3: CASSLPKNTGELFF

size: few
V: TRBV6-2/TRBV6-3
J: TRBJ2-3
D: NA
DNA: TGTGCCAGCATCGCGGGGGCGGGTACGCAGTATTTT
CDR3: CASIAGAGTQYF

size: many
V: TRBV7-3
J: TRBJ2-1
D: NA
DNA: TGTGCCAGCAGCTTAGGTACAAGCGGTGAGCAGTTCTTC
CDR3: CASSLGTSGEQFF

size: many
V: TRBV7-2
J: TRBJ2-5
D: TRBD2
DNA: TGTGCCAGCAGCTTAGTGACTAGCGGACAAGAGACCCAGTACTTC
CDR3: CASSLVTSGQETQYF

size: NA
V: TRBV2
J: TRBJ1-2
D: NA
DNA: TGTGCCAGCAGAGTTCGGACAGATAACTATGGCTACACCTTC
CDR3: CASRVRTDNYGYTF

size: NA
V: TRBV12-3/TRBV12-4
J: TRBJ1-1
D: NA
DNA: TGTGTCAGCAGCACGAGACCTATGAACACTGAAGCTTTCTTT
CDR3: CVSSTRPMNTEAFF

size: many
V: TRBV6-5
J: TRBJ2-3
D: NA
DNA: TGTGCCAGCAGTTACTCGTTAGGGGCAGATACGCAGTATTTT
CDR3: CASSYSLGADTQYF

size: few
V: TRBV29-1
J: TRBJ2-2
D: NA
DNA: TGCAGCGTTGATCACACCGGGGAGCTGTTTTTT
CDR3: CSVDHTGELFF

size: few
V: TRBV7-9
J: TRBJ1-6
D: NA
DNA: TGTGCCAGCAGCTTAGCGATCCAGGGGAATTCACCCCTCCACTTT
CDR3: CASSLAIQGNSPLHF

size: few
V: TRBV7-9
J: TRBJ2-1
D: NA
DNA: TGTGCCAGCAGCTTAGGCCCCCCTGAAGAGCAGTTCTTC
CDR3: CASSLGPPEEQFF

size: NA
V: TRBV19
J: TRBJ2-3
D: NA
DNA: TGTGCCAGTAGTATGGGCGGGGTGGATACGCAGTATTTT
CDR3: CASSMGGVDTQYF

size: few
V: TRBV29-1
J: TRBJ1-1
D: NA
DNA: TGCAGCGTTGAGGGGACTAGGCTGAACACTGAAGCTTTCTTT
CDR3: CSVEGTRLNTEAFF

size: NA
V: TRBV4-1
J: TRBJ1-1
D: NA
DNA: TGCGCCAGCAGCCAATTTGCAGAGAACACTGAAGCTTTCTTT
CDR3: CASSQFAENTEAFF

size: NA
V: TRBV19
J: TRBJ2-1
D: NA
DNA: TGTGCCAGTAGTATATGGGGGGCTGGGAATGAGCAGTTCTTC
CDR3: CASSIWGAGNEQFF

size: few
V: TRBV4-1
J: TRBJ1-6
D: NA
DNA: TGCGCCAGCAGCCAAGATGACCAAGGTGGTTCACCCCTCCACTTT
CDR3: CASSQDDQGGSPLHF

size: few
V: TRBV4-1
J: TRBJ2-2
D: NA
DNA: TGCGCCAGCAGCCAGTTCCTTGGACGTAACACCGGGGAGCTGTTTTTT
CDR3: CASSQFLGRNTGELFF

size: NA
V: TRBV7-9
J: TRBJ1-1
D: NA
DNA: TGTGCCAGCAGCTTATTGGCAGCTAGGATGAACACTGAAGCTTTCTTT
CDR3: CASSLLAARMNTEAFF